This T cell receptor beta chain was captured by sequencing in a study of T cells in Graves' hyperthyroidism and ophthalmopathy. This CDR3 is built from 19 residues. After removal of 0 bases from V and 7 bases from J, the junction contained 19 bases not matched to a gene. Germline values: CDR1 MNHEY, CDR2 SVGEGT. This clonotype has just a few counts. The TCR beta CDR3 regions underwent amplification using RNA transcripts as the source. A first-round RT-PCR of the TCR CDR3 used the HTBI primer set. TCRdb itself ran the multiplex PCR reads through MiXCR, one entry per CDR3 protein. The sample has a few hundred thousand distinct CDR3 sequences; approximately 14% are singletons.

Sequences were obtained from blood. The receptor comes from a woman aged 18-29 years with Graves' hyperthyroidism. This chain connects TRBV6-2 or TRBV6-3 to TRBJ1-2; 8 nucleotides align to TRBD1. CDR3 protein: CASSYSGLDGQGLISGYTF. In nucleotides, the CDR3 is TGTGCCAGCAGTTACTCTGGCTTGGACGGACAGGGTCTGATAAGTGGCTACACCTTC.